The sequence of this T cell receptor beta chain was determined in a study of cytomegalovirus exposure and HLA in healthy donors. The assay was immunoSEQ multiplex PCR, and TCRdb's table has in-frame clones only and misses some. The sample carries about 220,000 clones, approximately 80% recorded once. Germline V CDR1 and CDR2: SGHNT, YENEEA. The V and J ends lost 4 bases and 6 bases respectively, with 9 bases between them. This CDR3 contains 13 residues. To note about this clone: Its matching antigen is unknown.

Study-wide points: Investigators reported 150 to 200 TCR beta chains as tied to cytomegalovirus. In the 120 or so validation repertoires, more than 85% of cluster scores exceeded 0, per a later analysis.

This clonotype was obtained from a woman between 25 and 40 years old in good health and CMV-seropositive. Sequences were obtained from PBMCs. The gene calls are TRBV11-3 and TRBJ2-2; D might be TRBD1 (6 bases). CDR3 in DNA: TGTGCCAGCAGCTCCAGGGGATCCGGGGAGCTGTTTTTT. This sequence encodes CASSSRGSGELFF.